This T cell receptor beta chain was retrieved from a study of T cell repertoires in cytomegalovirus infection. Study details: In public TCR beta signatures, there were indications of both CMV infection and matching HLA type.

This clonotype appeared a few times. Its antigen is unknown. CDR1 and CDR2 (germline): MNHEY, SVGEGT. The V gene end was trimmed by 6 bases and the J gene end by 3 bases; junction bases not matched to a gene: 5. This CDR3 contains 15 residues. Study-level points and caveats: Summed frequency of public TCR beta families distinguished CMV carriers with the relevant HLA. CMV-specific TCR beta clonotypes restricted by HLA-C dominated the ex vivo response.

From the reads, TCRdb called clonotypes with MiXCR, one entry per CDR3 protein. The sample yields more than 150,000 distinct CDR3 sequences, roughly a fifth seen once. This sequence was found in a human donor in good health (CMV status not recorded). Some clones in this sample may be carry-over from other donors' samples. The chain uses TRBV6-2 or TRBV6-3 and TRBJ1-5, with 10 bases lining up with TRBD1. Sequenced material: PBMCs. The CDR3 protein is CASRRQGADNQPQHF. The CDR3, as DNA: TGTGCCAGCAGACGACAGGGGGCGGACAATCAGCCCCAGCATTTT.